This T cell receptor beta chain is from a study of CD8 T cells in ankylosing spondylitis (dated by TCRdb to 2016 to 2017). Describing the broader study: The study profiled T cell receptor beta repertoires in healthy donors and ankylosing spondylitis patients to find disease-linked TCR variants. Peripheral blood samples were taken, and synovial fluid was additionally collected from ankylosing spondylitis patients. The full study cohort comprised 20 to 25 ankylosing spondylitis patients and over 95 healthy donors. Summary of the overall study and its limitations: A CD8+ phenotype was shown by the disease-linked clones, which were found at relatively low frequencies in peripheral blood. A TCR beta motif made up of 7 to 9 highly homologous amino acid variants appeared to be characteristic of blood from ankylosing spondylitis patients. Some of the motif variants had been reported before in the synovial fluid and blood of reactive arthritis patients, a finding that suggests common disease-initiation mechanisms. Significant enrichment of the disease-linked clones was reported in matched synovial fluid samples from ankylosing spondylitis patients.

To note about this clonotype: Its antigen is currently not known. One base away there is no much larger clone; base qualities are not given.

Cut back by 1 base and 1 base, the V and J ends lie 7 bases apart. CDR1 and CDR2 are read off the germline V gene as LGHNA and YNFKEQ. The CDR3 contains 14 residues, cysteine and phenylalanine counted. Only CDR3 DNA remains: 42 bases, in frame from the first base. Sequencing used an Illumina HiSeq 2500. Quantitative 5'-RACE with molecular barcodes was used to prepare TCR beta libraries. Regarding the original processing steps: Disease-linked TCR variants were identified with a new computational method built on a probabilistic model of VDJ rearrangement. TCRdb redid the processing of the public reads, applying fastp at Q25 and MiXCR, and retained in-frame beta chains. Rows matching on CDR3 protein sequence are summarized as one entry with the most common DNA and genes. In this record, the V and J calls reflect TCRdb's handling and not the investigators' own analysis. This sample is represented by around 250,000 distinct CDR3 sequences; 18% of them were singletons. The ten biggest clones cover under 40% of the sample.

Sequencing was performed on blood, either unsorted or a sorted T cell fraction (not recorded which). This chain joins TRBV4-2 to TRBJ1-1; a confident D gene designation cannot be given. The source of this sequence is a male donor with ankylosing spondylitis or in good health (not recorded which). The nucleotides are TGTGCCAGCAGCCAAGTTGAGGGGAACACTGAAGCTTTCTTT. Its amino acids are CASSQVEGNTEAFF.